Following are 15 T cell receptor beta chains from one sample sequenced in a study of beta chain features in type 1 diabetes. The study's findings and limits: TCRB CDR3s from Type 1 diabetes patients were moderately but significantly shorter in all four CD4+ subsets.

Their recognized antigens are unknown. As every portion of the isolated RNA was reverse transcribed, the sequencing read expressed TCRB transcripts. Generated by immunoSEQ multiplex PCR, the TCRdb table keeps only in-frame clones and is missing some. The sample lists some 44,000 clones, 66% occurring once. Input material: Tregs from blood. The receptors stem from a woman aged 18-29 years with type 1 diabetes.

This chain links TRBV19 with TRBJ1-1; 7 bases are a match to TRBD1. With 6 bases clipped from V and 9 bases from J, the junction kept 13 bases outside the gene matches. Germline CDR1 and CDR2: LNHDA and SQIVND (reference sequence). This CDR3 has 14 amino acids. The CDR3 region has the DNA TGTGCCAGTAGAAGACAGGGTATCAACACAAAAGCTTTCTTT. Its translation is CASRRQGINTKAFF.

This chain joins TRBV5-1 and TRBJ2-5; D may be TRBD2 (6 bases). CDR3 length equals 14 residues. Germline CDR1 SGHRS, CDR2 YFSETQ. Trimming took off 3 bases at V and 4 bases at J, with 13 bases between the two ends. CDR3 sequence: CASSSRGSGETQYF. CDR3 coding DNA: TGCGCCAGCAGCTCGCGGGGCAGCGGAGAGACCCAGTACTTC.

The chain carries TRBV9 and TRBJ2-5; TRBD1 matches at 7 bases. V shed 4 bases, J shed 2 bases, and the junction held 8 bases outside the gene matches. The length of the CDR3 is 15 residues. The V gene's germline CDR1 is SGDLS and CDR2 YYNGEE. DNA for the CDR3: TGTGCCAGCAGCACCCGACAGGGCCTACAAGAGACCCAGTACTTC. This translates into CASSTRQGLQETQYF.

This CDR3 is CASSLAGDSTDTQYF. Written as DNA, the CDR3 is TGTGCCAGCAGCTTAGCAGGGGATTCCACAGATACGCAGTATTTT. The chain links TRBV7-9 to TRBJ2-3, with a tentative D call TRBD1 (5 bases). V was trimmed by 0 bases and J by 2 bases, leaving 9 bases between them. Per the germline V gene, CDR1 is SEHNR and CDR2 is FQNEAQ (reference sequence). CDR3 size: 15 residues.

The J gene is TRBJ2-7, the V gene TRBV21-1; the table names TRBD2, a call not compared with the DNA. TRBV21-1 is an annotated pseudogene. This CDR3 has 17 residues. In DNA form, the CDR3 reads TGTGCCAACTCGAACGGGTATCGGGAGGATAGCTCCTACGAGCAGTACTTC. Protein product: CANSNGYREDSSYEQYF.

V gene TRBV5-1 combines with J gene TRBJ2-1; 15 bases align to TRBD2. Per the germline V gene, CDR1 is SGHRS and CDR2 is YFSETQ. The CDR3 loop spans 15 amino acids. With V trimmed by 3 bases and J by 9 bases, 4 bases remained unmatched. CDR3 DNA: TGCGCCAGCAGCTGGACTAGCGGGAGGGCCGCTGAGCAGTTCTTC. Its translation is CASSWTSGRAAEQFF.

The chain couples TRBV19 to TRBJ1-5; 7 positions agree with TRBD1. Per the germline V gene, CDR1 is LNHDA and CDR2 is SQIVND (reference sequence). The CDR3 is 14 amino acids. V shed 4 bases, J shed 6 bases, and the junction held 6 bases outside the gene matches. The CDR3 loop reads CASSRQQGSQPQHF. The CDR3 coding sequence is TGTGCCAGTAGTAGACAACAGGGGTCTCAGCCCCAGCATTTT.

This chain connects TRBV7-2 to TRBJ2-2, with D unresolved. The CDR3 sequence is 14 residues long. Germline V lookup: CDR1 SGHTA, CDR2 FQGNSA. Trimming removed 5 bases from V and 6 bases from J, with 13 bases in between. This CDR3 reads CASSPPVNSGELFF. The CDR3 DNA reads as TGTGCCAGCAGCCCCCCGGTGAATTCCGGGGAGCTGTTTTTT.

This clone was detected only a few times. The V and J genes are TRBV28 and TRBJ2-2; possibly TRBD1 for D (5 bases). The CDR3 contains 13 residues. The germline gives CDR1 MDHEN, CDR2 SYDVKM. V was shortened by 7 bases and J by 6 bases, with 12 bases between the two germline ends. The CDR3 spells CASMPGQPGELFF. The CDR3 DNA reads as TGTGCCAGCATGCCAGGGCAGCCCGGGGAGCTGTTTTTT. Combining the CDR3 with reference TRBV28 and TRBJ2-2 gives the whole variable domain DVKVTQSSRYLVKRTGEKVFLECVQDMDHENMFWYRQDPGLGLRLIYFSYDVKMKEKGDIPEGYSVSREKKERFSLILESASTNQTSMYLCASMPGQPGELFFGEGSRLTVL.

This clone showed up just a few times. This sequence joins TRBV7-2 and TRBJ2-7; TRBD2 agrees at 10 bases. Germline V lookup: CDR1 SGHTA, CDR2 FQGNSA. This CDR3 region has 16 residues. V dropped 1 base and J dropped 5; count of bases not matched to a gene: 8. In nucleotides, the CDR3 is TGTGCCAGCAGCTTAGGTCGAACTAGCGGGAAGAACGAGCAGTACTTC. Its protein is CASSLGRTSGKNEQYF. Variable domain in full (rest from reference TRBV7-2 and TRBJ2-7): GAGVSQSPSNKVTEKGKDVELRCDPISGHTALYWYRQSLGQGLEFLIYFQGNSAPDKSGLPSDRFSAERTGGSVSTLTIQRTQQEDSAVYLCASSLGRTSGKNEQYFGPGTRLTVT.

The gene calls are TRBV18 and TRBJ1-2; 8 nucleotides line up with TRBD1. From germline, CDR1 is KGHSH and CDR2 LQKENI. The CDR3 is 13 amino acids. J was trimmed by 6 bases and V by 3 bases; bases with no gene match: 3. The CDR3 is CASSPDRVDGYTF. CDR3 in DNA: TGTGCCAGCTCACCGGACAGGGTTGATGGCTACACCTTC.

The V call is TRBV10-3, the J call TRBJ2-5; perhaps TRBD2 as D (5 bases). The J call may be in error: the DNA end matches TRBJ2-7 better. The CDR3 runs to 12 residues. The germline V gene encodes CDR1 ENHRY and CDR2 SYGVKD. The CDR3 region is CAISGSGSEQYF. In nucleotides, the CDR3 is TGTGCCATCAGTGGTAGTGGGAGCGAGCAGTACTTC.

The V call is TRBV29-1, the J call TRBJ2-7, with D possibly matching TRBD2 (5 bases). Trimming left V 4 bases short and J 3 bases short, with 13 bases between. The CDR3 contains 13 residues. Germline-derived CDR1 and CDR2 are SQVTM and ANQGSEA. The CDR3 DNA reads as TGCAGCGTTGGAGGAGGACGGTACTACGAGCAGTACTTC. Translation gives CSVGGGRYYEQYF.

The chain employs TRBV5-6 and TRBJ2-1; 7 nucleotides match TRBD1. With 5 bases clipped from V and 7 bases from J, the junction kept 15 bases outside the gene matches. CDR3 size: 16 residues. The germline gives CDR1 SGHDT, CDR2 YYEEEE. The CDR3 here is CASRPLGQEGLNEQFF. The CDR3 nucleotides are TGTGCCAGCAGGCCTCTAGGACAGGAAGGTTTGAATGAGCAGTTCTTC.

The V and J genes are TRBV9 and TRBJ2-1; TRBD2 matches 14 bases. The CDR3 consists of 19 residues. V lost 3 bases to trimming and J lost 0 bases; unmatched junction nucleotides: 8. Germline V gene sequence: CDR1 SGDLS, CDR2 YYNGEE. The CDR3 is CASSATGTSGGISYNEQFF. CDR3 coding DNA: TGTGCCAGCAGCGCAACCGGGACTAGCGGGGGTATCTCCTACAATGAGCAGTTCTTC.